This T cell receptor beta chain was documented in a study of cytomegalovirus exposure and HLA in healthy donors. The CDR3 runs to 12 residues. The germline CDR1 and CDR2 sequences are LNHNV and YYDKDF (reference sequence). V was clipped by 4 bases and J by 6 bases, with 8 bases between them. The PCR contained 60 Vbeta and 13 Jbeta primers. Clones were read by immunoSEQ multiplex PCR, and TCRdb kept only the in-frame ones, dropping some. The repertoire holds over 85,000 clones, with over 75% as singletons. Concerning this clone itself: Its antigen is not known.

The study's findings and limits: TCR beta chains numbering 164 were designated cytomegalovirus-associated. Associated with HLA alleles at 0.05 false discovery rate in a later analysis were some 18,000 TCR beta sequences.

The clonotype was recovered from a man aged 40-55 years in good health and CMV-seropositive. Input material: PBMCs. J is TRBJ2-3 and V is TRBV15, with TRBD2 as a possible D gene (6 bases). DNA of the CDR3: TGTGCCACCAGCAACGGAGGGGATACGCAGTATTTT. This encodes CATSNGGDTQYF.